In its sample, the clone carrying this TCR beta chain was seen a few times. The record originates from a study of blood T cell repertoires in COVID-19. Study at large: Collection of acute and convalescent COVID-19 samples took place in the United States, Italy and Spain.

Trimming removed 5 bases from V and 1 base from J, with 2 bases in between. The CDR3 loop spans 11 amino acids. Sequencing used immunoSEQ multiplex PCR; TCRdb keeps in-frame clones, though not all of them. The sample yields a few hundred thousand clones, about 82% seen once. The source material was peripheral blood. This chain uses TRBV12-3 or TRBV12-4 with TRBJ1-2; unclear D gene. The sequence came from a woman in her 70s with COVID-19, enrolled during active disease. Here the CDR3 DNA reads TGTGCCAGCAGTCATAACTATGGCTACACCTTC. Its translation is CASSHNYGYTF.